This TCR beta chain was documented in a study of shared clonotypes between healthy human individuals. About the research overall: There were three CD4 naive, three CD4 memory, two CD8 naive and one CD8 memory plates per donor. Broader study findings: Roughly 4.6% of naive CD4 clonotypes were common to a few donors. Depth of sequencing was expected to influence donor clonotype sharing.

Trimming removed 8 bases from V and 1 base from J, with 14 bases in between. CDR3 size: 15 residues. Germline-derived CDR1 and CDR2 are LNHDA and SQIVND (reference sequence). Concerning this clone: The antigen is not known.

CD4+ cells were split into CD45RA+ naive and CD45RA-negative memory subsets. Assay used: immunoSEQ multiplex PCR; TCRdb lists only in-frame clones, some missing. The sample lists about 1.1 million clones; roughly 80% were seen once. Sample: memory CD4+ T cells from PBMCs. The subset here: CD45RA-negative fraction. The receptor's source is a man between 18 and 29 years old in good health. Some clones in this sample may be carry-over from other donors' samples. The chain has TRBV19 and TRBJ2-2, with D unresolved. This CDR3 reads CASERTGRNTGELFF. The CDR3 region has the DNA TGTGCCAGTGAAAGGACGGGCAGGAACACCGGGGAGCTGTTTTTT. The full variable domain, in which reference TRBV19 and TRBJ2-2 provide the parts outside the CDR3, is DGGITQSPKYLFRKEGQNVTLSCEQNLNHDAMYWYRQDPGQGLRLIYYSQIVNDFQKGDIAEGYSVSREKKESFPLTVTSAQKNPTAFYLCASERTGRNTGELFFGEGSRLTVL.